This TCR beta chain was profiled in a study of blood T cell repertoires in COVID-19. The overall study: Acute and convalescent COVID-19 samples came from the United States, Italy and Spain. T cells, B-cell-depleted T cells, or PBMCs supplied cDNA or gDNA.

As processed by the authors: Amplification of reference gene primers was used by the study to estimate nucleated cell counts. The data were produced by immunoSEQ multiplex PCR, yet TCRdb's version contains in-frame clones alone and is incomplete. V and J calls and clone size come straight from that table; D and trimming were deduced from the DNA. The sample gives around 200,000 clones, about nine tenths of which show up once; around 7% is in the top ten. This CDR3 spans 13 amino acids. V lost 0 bases, J lost 5 bases, and 7 bases lay in between. Germline-derived CDR1 and CDR2 are SEHNR and FQNEAQ (reference sequence).

The sequencing sample was made of peripheral blood. J is TRBJ1-2 and V is TRBV7-9; the D gene is possibly TRBD1 (5 bases). This receptor was identified in a man aged 35-49 years with acute or convalescent COVID-19. The CDR3 sequence is CASSLASGYGYTF. CDR3 bases: TGTGCCAGCAGCTTAGCGTCAGGGTATGGCTACACCTTC. Full variable domain (remainder filled in from reference TRBV7-9 and TRBJ1-2): DTGVSQNPRHKITKRGQNVTFRCDPISEHNRLYWYRQTLGQGPEFLTYFQNEAQLEKSRLLSDRFSAERPKGSFSTLEIQRTEQGDSAMYLCASSLASGYGYTFGSGTRLTVV.